The clone carrying this T cell receptor (beta chain) was found a few times. Its antigen is still unknown. This sample is part of a study of T cells in Graves' hyperthyroidism and ophthalmopathy. Study-wide results and limits: Peripheral blood also featured most of the thyroid clonotypes expanded above 0.001.

CDR1 LGHDT and CDR2 YNNKEL come from the germline V gene (reference sequence). Unmatched junction bases numbered 13, after V lost 3 bases and J lost 4 bases. The CDR3 length is 17 residues. Among the patients, aged 18 to 65, hyperthyroidism was newly diagnosed and had lasted under 2 months. The authors took PBMCs from about 9.5 ml fresh peripheral blood. From RNA transcripts, TCR beta CDR3 regions were amplified. A set of HTBI primers served as the primers for a first-round RT-PCR of the TCR CDR3. TCRdb reanalysed the multiplex PCR reads using MiXCR and keeps one entry per CDR3 protein. The sample has 650,000 to 850,000 distinct CDR3 sequences, roughly a sixth seen once.

Material for sequencing was blood. The rearrangement uses TRBV3-1 and TRBJ2-7, with 9 bases aligning to TRBD1. The sequence was collected from a woman in her forties or fifties with Graves' hyperthyroidism that later progressed to Graves' ophthalmopathy. The CDR3 nucleotides read TGTGCCAGCAGCCACTACCACTTTACACAGGGGGCTTACGAGCAGTACTTC. Encoded protein: CASSHYHFTQGAYEQYF.